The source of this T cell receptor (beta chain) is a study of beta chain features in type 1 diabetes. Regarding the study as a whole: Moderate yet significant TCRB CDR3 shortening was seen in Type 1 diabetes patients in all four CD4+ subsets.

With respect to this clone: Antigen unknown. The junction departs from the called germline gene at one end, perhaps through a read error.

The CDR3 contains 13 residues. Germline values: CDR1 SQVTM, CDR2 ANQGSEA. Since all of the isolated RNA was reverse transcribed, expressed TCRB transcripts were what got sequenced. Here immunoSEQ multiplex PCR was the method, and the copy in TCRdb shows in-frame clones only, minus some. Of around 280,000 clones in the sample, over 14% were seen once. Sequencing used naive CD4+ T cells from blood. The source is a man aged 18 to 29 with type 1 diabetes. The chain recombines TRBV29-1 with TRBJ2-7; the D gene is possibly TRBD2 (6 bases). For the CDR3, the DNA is TGCAGCGCCGGGGAGCAGGGAGGTAGAGTTAAAGAATTC. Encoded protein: CSAGEQGGRVKEF.